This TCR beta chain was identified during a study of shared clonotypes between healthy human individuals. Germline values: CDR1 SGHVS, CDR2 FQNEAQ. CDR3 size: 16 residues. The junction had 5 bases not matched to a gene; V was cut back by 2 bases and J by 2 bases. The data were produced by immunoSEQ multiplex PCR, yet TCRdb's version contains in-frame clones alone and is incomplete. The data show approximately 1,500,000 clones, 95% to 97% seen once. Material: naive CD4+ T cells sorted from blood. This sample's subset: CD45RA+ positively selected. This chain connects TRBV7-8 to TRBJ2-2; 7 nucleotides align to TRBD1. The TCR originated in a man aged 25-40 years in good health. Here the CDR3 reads CASSLTTGINTGELFF. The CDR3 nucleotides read TGTGCCAGCAGCTTAACGACAGGGATTAACACCGGGGAGCTGTTTTTT.